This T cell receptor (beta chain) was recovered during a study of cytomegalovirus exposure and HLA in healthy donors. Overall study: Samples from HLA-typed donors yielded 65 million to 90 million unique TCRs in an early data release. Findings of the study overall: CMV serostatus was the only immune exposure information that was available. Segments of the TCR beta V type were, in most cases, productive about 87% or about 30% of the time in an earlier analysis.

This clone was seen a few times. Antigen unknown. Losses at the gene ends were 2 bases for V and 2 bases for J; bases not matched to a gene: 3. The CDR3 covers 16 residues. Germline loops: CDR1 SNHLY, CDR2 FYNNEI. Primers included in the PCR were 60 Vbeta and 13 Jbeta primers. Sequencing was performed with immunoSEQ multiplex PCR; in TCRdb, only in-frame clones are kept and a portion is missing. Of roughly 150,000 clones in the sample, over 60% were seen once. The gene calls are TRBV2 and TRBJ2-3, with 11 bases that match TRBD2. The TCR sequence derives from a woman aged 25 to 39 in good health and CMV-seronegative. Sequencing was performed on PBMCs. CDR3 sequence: CASSERLAGFTDTQYF. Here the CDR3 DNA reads TGTGCCAGCAGTGAAAGACTAGCGGGATTCACAGATACGCAGTATTTT.